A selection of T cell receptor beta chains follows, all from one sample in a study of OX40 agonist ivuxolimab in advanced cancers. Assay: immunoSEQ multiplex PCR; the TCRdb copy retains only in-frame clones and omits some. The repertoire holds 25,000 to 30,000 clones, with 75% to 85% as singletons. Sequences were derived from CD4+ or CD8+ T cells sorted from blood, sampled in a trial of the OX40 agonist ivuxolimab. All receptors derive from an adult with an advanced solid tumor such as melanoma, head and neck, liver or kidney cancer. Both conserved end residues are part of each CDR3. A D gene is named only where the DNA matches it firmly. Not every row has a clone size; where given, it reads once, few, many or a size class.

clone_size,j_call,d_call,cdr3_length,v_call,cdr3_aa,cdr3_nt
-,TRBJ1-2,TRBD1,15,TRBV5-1,CASSPKFGQVYGYTF,TGCGCCAGCAGCCCCAAATTTGGACAGGTATATGGCTACACCTTC
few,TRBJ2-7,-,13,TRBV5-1,CASSLERYYEQYF,TGCGCCAGCAGCTTGGAACGCTACTACGAGCAGTACTTC
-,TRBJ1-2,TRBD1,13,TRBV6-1,CAVRRQGDYGYTF,TGTGCCGTCCGGAGACAGGGCGACTATGGCTACACCTTC
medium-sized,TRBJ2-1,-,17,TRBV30,CAWEQGATGENYNEQFF,TGTGCCTGGGAACAGGGTGCTACGGGAGAAAACTACAATGAGCAGTTCTTC
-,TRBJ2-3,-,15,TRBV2,CASNLPGTLVDTQYF,TGTGCCAGCAATCTACCGGGGACCCTAGTAGATACGCAGTATTTT
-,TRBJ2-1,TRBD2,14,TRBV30,CAWDGGTSGDEQFF,TGTGCCTGGGATGGGGGGACTAGCGGCGATGAGCAGTTCTTC
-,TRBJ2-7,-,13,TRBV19,CASSSSRGAEQYF,TGTGCCAGTAGTTCCTCGAGGGGGGCCGAGCAGTACTTC
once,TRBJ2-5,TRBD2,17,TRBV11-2,CASSLGRAGGPRETQYF,TGTGCCAGCAGCTTAGGGAGAGCGGGAGGGCCTAGGGAGACCCAGTACTTC
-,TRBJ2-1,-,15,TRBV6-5,CASSYGLDPYNEQFF,TGTGCCAGCAGTTACGGGCTGGATCCCTACAATGAGCAGTTCTTC
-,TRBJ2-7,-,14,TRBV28,CASSFRHGSYEQYF,TGTGCCAGCAGTTTTCGTCACGGATCCTACGAGCAGTACTTC
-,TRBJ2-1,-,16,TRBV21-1,CASSTTTGIYNNEQFF,TGTGCCAGCAGCACTACGACAGGGATCTACAACAATGAGCAGTTCTTC
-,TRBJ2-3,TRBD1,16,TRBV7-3,CASIKEWTGRTDTQYF,TGTGCCAGCATCAAAGAGTGGACAGGGCGCACAGATACGCAGTATTTT
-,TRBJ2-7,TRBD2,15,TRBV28,CASSSGTILFREQYF,TGTGCCAGCAGTTCCGGGACTATCCTTTTCCGGGAGCAGTACTTC
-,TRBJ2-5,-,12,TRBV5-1,CASSIGGETQYF,TGCGCCAGCAGCATTGGGGGGGAGACCCAGTACTTC
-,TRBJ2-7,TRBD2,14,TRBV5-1,CASSISGITYEQYF,TGCGCCAGCAGCATTAGCGGGATTACCTACGAGCAGTACTTC
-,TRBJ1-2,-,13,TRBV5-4,CASSLILNYGYTF,TGTGCCAGCAGCTTGATACTTAACTATGGCTACACCTTC
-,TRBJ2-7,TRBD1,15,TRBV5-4,CASSFRAGGYYEQYF,TGTGCCAGCAGCTTTCGGGCAGGGGGCTACTACGAGCAGTACTTC
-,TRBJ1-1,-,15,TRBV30,CAWRASLLGNTEAFF,TGTGCCTGGAGGGCCAGTCTTCTCGGGAACACTGAAGCTTTCTTT
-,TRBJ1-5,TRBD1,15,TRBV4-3,CASSPTGDSNQPQHF,TGCGCCAGCAGCCCCACAGGGGATAGCAATCAGCCCCAGCATTTT
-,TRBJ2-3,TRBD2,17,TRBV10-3,CAISESGPSSGTPWQYF,TGTGCCATCAGTGAGTCGGGTCCGTCTAGCGGGACCCCTTGGCAGTATTTT
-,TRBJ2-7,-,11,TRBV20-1,CSAQEALEQYF,TGCAGTGCGCAGGAGGCCCTCGAGCAGTACTTC
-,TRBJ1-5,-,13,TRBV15,CATSRGMNQPQHF,TGTGCCACCAGCAGAGGGATGAATCAGCCCCAGCATTTT
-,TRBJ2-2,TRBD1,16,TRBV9,CASSLRDRENTGELFF,TGTGCCAGCAGCTTAAGGGACAGGGAGAACACCGGGGAGCTGTTTTTT
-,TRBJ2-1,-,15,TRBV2,CASIPGRGSYNEQFF,TGTGCCAGCATACCTGGCAGGGGTTCCTACAATGAGCAGTTCTTC
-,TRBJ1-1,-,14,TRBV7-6,CASSPTGGGAEAFF,TGTGCCAGCAGCCCTACGGGTGGTGGCGCTGAAGCTTTCTTT
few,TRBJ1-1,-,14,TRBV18,CASSPPGANTEAFF,TGTGCCAGCTCACCGCCCGGGGCGAACACTGAAGCTTTCTTT
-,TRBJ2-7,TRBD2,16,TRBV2,CASSSAGVGGAYEQYF,TGTGCCAGCAGCTCAGCGGGAGTTGGGGGCGCCTACGAGCAGTACTTC
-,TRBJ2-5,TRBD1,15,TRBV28,CASSSWDRGVETQYF,TGTGCCAGCAGTTCGTGGGACAGGGGGGTCGAGACCCAGTACTTC
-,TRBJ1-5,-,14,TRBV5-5,CASSLWNSNQPQHF,TGTGCCAGCAGCTTGTGGAATAGCAATCAGCCCCAGCATTTT
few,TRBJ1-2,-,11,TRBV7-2,CASSFGDGYTF,TGTGCCAGCAGCTTCGGGGATGGCTACACCTTC
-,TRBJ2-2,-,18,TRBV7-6,CASSHHSKGGANTGELFF,TGTGCCAGCAGCCACCACTCCAAAGGGGGGGCGAACACCGGGGAGCTGTTTTTT
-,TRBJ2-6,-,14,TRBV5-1,CASSYYSGANVLTF,TGCGCCAGCAGCTACTATTCTGGGGCCAACGTCCTGACTTTC
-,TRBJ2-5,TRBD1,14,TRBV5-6,CASSFTDRVETQYF,TGTGCCAGCAGCTTTACGGACAGGGTTGAGACCCAGTACTTC
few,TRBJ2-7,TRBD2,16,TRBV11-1,CASSPLEREGSYEQYF,TGTGCCAGCAGCCCCCTCGAGCGGGAGGGCTCCTACGAGCAGTACTTC
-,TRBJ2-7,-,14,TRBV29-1,CSVEEQGSSYEQYF,TGCAGCGTTGAAGAACAGGGCAGCTCCTACGAGCAGTACTTC
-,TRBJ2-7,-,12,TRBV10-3,CAISKETYEQYF,TGTGCCATCAGTAAGGAAACCTACGAGCAGTACTTC
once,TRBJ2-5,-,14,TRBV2,CASRPTPGEETQYF,TGTGCCAGCAGGCCAACCCCAGGGGAAGAGACCCAGTACTTC
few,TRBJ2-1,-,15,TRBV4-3,CASSQGVSDYNEQFF,TGCGCCAGCAGCCAAGGGGTCTCGGACTACAATGAGCAGTTCTTC
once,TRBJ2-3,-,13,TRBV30,CAWSVTGADTQYF,TGTGCCTGGAGTGTTACGGGAGCAGATACGCAGTATTTT
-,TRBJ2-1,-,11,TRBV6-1,CASSTLYEQFF,TGTGCCAGCAGCACGTTATATGAGCAGTTCTTC
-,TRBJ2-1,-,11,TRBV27,CASSYGDEQFF,TGTGCCAGCAGTTACGGGGATGAGCAGTTCTTC
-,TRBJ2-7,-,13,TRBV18,CASSDRGPYEQYF,TGTGCCAGCTCAGATAGGGGTCCCTACGAGCAGTACTTC
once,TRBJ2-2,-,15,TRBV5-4,CASSPPPGGPGELFF,TGTGCCAGCAGCCCCCCCCCGGGGGGCCCCGGGGAGCTGTTTTTT
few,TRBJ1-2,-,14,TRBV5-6,CASSPSGPYYGYTF,TGTGCCAGCAGCCCCTCAGGGCCGTACTATGGCTACACCTTC
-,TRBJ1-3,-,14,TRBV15,CATSRDRRGNTIYF,TGTGCCACCAGCAGAGACCGAAGAGGAAACACCATATATTTT
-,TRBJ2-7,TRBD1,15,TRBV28,CASSFDTGGPYEQYF,TGTGCCAGCAGTTTCGACACAGGGGGCCCTTACGAGCAGTACTTC
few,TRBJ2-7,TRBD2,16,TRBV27,CASSLPSSGGENEQYF,TGTGCCAGCAGTCTCCCTTCTAGCGGGGGGGAAAACGAGCAGTACTTC
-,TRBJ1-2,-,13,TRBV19,CASSPAFNYGYTF,TGTGCCAGTAGCCCGGCGTTTAACTATGGCTACACCTTC
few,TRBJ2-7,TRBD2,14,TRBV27,CASSLAGATYEQYF,TGTGCCAGCAGCCTAGCGGGTGCCACCTACGAGCAGTACTTC
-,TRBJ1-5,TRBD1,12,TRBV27,CASSTGVQPQHF,TGTGCCAGCAGTACAGGGGTGCAGCCCCAGCATTTT
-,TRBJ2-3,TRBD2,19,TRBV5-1,CASSAPGLAGEEGPDTQYF,TGCGCCAGCAGCGCCCCGGGACTAGCGGGAGAGGAGGGCCCAGATACGCAGTATTTT
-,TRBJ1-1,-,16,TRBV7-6,CASSAHPGGGRTEAFF,TGTGCCAGCAGCGCCCACCCCGGAGGGGGGCGGACTGAAGCTTTCTTT
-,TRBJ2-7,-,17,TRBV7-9,CASSLFGSSRTRAEQYF,TGTGCCAGCAGCTTATTCGGTTCCTCTCGGACGAGGGCCGAGCAGTACTTC
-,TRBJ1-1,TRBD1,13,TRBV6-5,CASVGGVGTEAFF,TGTGCCAGCGTAGGGGGCGTCGGCACTGAAGCTTTCTTT